The clone carrying this TCR beta chain was picked up many times. Its antigen is not identified. V was clipped by 3 bases and J by 0 bases, with 9 bases between them. This CDR3 spans 14 amino acids. In germline, CDR1 is LNHDA, CDR2 SQIVND (reference sequence). RNA transcripts served as the template for amplifying TCR beta CDR3 regions. HTBI primers were the set used in a first-round RT-PCR of the TCR CDR3. TCRdb reprocessed the multiplex PCR reads via MiXCR and lists one record per CDR3 protein. The sample lists 500,000 to 600,000 distinct CDR3 sequences; around 50% were seen once. Any patient presenting with uncontrolled infection, other autoimmune disease, pregnancy or lactation was left out. The sample originates from a study of T cells in Graves' hyperthyroidism and ophthalmopathy. Study outcomes and limitations: A model using 13 V-J features told ophthalmopathy apart from stable hyperthyroidism. Most thyroid clonotypes expanded above 0.001 were also detected in blood.

The TCR comes from an adult woman with Graves' disease, either hyperthyroidism or ophthalmopathy (not recorded which). This sequence joins TRBV19 and TRBJ2-7; TRBD2 might be the D (5 bases). Sequences were obtained from peripheral blood or thyroid tissue (not recorded which). CDR3 nucleotides: TGTGCCAGTAGTATCGGGGTCAGCTCCTACGAGCAGTACTTC. Its translation is CASSIGVSSYEQYF.